A single sample is the source of the 22 T cell receptor beta chains below, sequenced in a study of siplizumab effects on memory and regulatory T cells. Only in-frame clones appear in the TCRdb table, and some are missing; sequencing was by immunoSEQ multiplex PCR. This table holds approximately 94,000 clones, over 85% found once. Sequencing was done on a sample of CD8+ T cells sorted from blood. These TCRs come from a human donor in good health.

This clone was seen once. The V gene is TRBV27, the J gene TRBJ1-5; no firm D call. The CDR3 is 14 residues long. V was pared by 6 bases and J by 0 bases, with 9 bases between. Germline-derived CDR1 and CDR2 are MNHEY and SMNVEV (reference sequence). The CDR3 nucleotides are TGTGCCAGCAGATTGCGGGATAGCAATCAGCCCCAGCATTTT. It is translated as CASRLRDSNQPQHF.

The chain joins TRBV5-8 to TRBJ1-3; D possibly corresponds to TRBD1 (5 bases). There are 14 residues in the CDR3. From germline, CDR1 is SGHTS and CDR2 YDEGEE. Trimming pared 2 bases from V and 0 bases from J, leaving 6 bases between. For the CDR3, the DNA is TGTGCCAGCAGCTTAGGGACCTCTGGAAACACCATATATTTT. Amino acids: CASSLGTSGNTIYF.

Written as DNA, the CDR3 is TGTGCCAGCAGCTCACAGGGTCCTGAAGCTTTCTTT. Amino acid sequence: CASSSQGPEAFF. The chain employs TRBV7-9 and TRBJ1-1; D may be TRBD1 (6 bases). The CDR3 covers 12 residues. Per the germline V gene, CDR1 is SEHNR and CDR2 is FQNEAQ (reference sequence). The V and J ends lost 4 bases and 6 bases respectively, with 9 bases between them.

The chain links TRBV6-5 to TRBJ1-5; possible D gene TRBD1, 6 bases. CDR3 size: 15 residues. The germline V gene has CDR1 MNHEY and CDR2 SVGAGI. V was clipped by 1 base and J by 0 bases, with 7 bases between them. Here the CDR3 DNA reads TGTGCCAGCAGTTACTTCAGGGGTAGCAATCAGCCCCAGCATTTT. Its protein product is CASSYFRGSNQPQHF.

The gene calls are TRBV27 and TRBJ2-5, with D possibly matching TRBD1 (6 bases). Trimming shortened V by 3 bases and J by 9 bases, and 14 bases separated the two germline ends. This CDR3 comprises 13 residues. Germline V CDR1 and CDR2: MNHEY, SMNVEV (reference sequence). The DNA of the CDR3 is TGTGCCAGCAGTTTTTCCACAGGGATACCCCAGTACTTC. It is translated as CASSFSTGIPQYF.

The V gene is TRBV4-1, the J gene TRBJ2-2; TRBD1 agrees at 10 bases. The trim removed 2 bases at V and 6 bases at J, leaving 9 bases unmatched. Germline V gene data show CDR1 as MGHRA and CDR2 as YSYEKL. CDR3 length: 17 amino acids. The CDR3: CASSQIVRGTGAGELFF. CDR3 sequence (DNA): TGCGCCAGCAGCCAAATCGTTCGCGGGACAGGGGCCGGGGAGCTGTTTTTT.

This clone has just one count. The V and J genes are TRBV9 and TRBJ2-1; TRBD2 agrees at 11 bases. Germline V gene data show CDR1 as SGDLS and CDR2 as YYNGEE. The CDR3 has 16 amino acids. V gave up 2 bases and J gave up 10 bases; unmatched junction bases: 11. CDR3 residues: CASSVQYSGRAVEQFF. The CDR3 coding sequence is TGTGCCAGCAGCGTTCAATATAGCGGGAGGGCCGTAGAGCAGTTCTTC.

The chain carries TRBV7-3 and TRBJ2-1; tentatively, D is TRBD1 or TRBD2 (5 bases each). CDR1 is SGHTA, CDR2 FQGTGA, per germline. V gave up 2 bases and J gave up 1 base, with 27 bases separating them. This CDR3 comprises 21 residues. CDR3 residues: CASSLPDKLGLSPRSYNEQFF. The CDR3 coding sequence is TGTGCCAGCAGCTTACCGGACAAACTCGGACTGAGCCCTCGATCCTACAATGAGCAGTTCTTC.

The chain has TRBV21-1 and TRBJ1-5; the table's D call of TRBD1 was not tested on the DNA. TRBV21-1 is a known pseudogene. The CDR3 is 18 residues long. This chain's CDR3 is CASSNPIGTGGENQPQHF. CDR3 nucleotides: TGTGCCAGCAGCAACCCAATCGGGACAGGGGGCGAAAATCAGCCCCAGCATTTT.

V and J are TRBV7-9 and TRBJ2-3; TRBD2 is a possible D gene (5 bases). Per the germline V gene, CDR1 is SEHNR and CDR2 is FQNEAQ (reference sequence). This CDR3 is 13 amino acids long. The V end was cut by 3 bases, the J end by 4 bases, with 8 bases between. CDR3 nucleotide sequence: TGTGCCAGCAGCTTCTCAGCGGCAGATACGCAGTATTTT. Its translation: CASSFSAADTQYF.

The rearrangement links TRBV2 to TRBJ1-5; D uncertain. Trimming shortened V by 4 bases and J by 3 bases, and 10 bases separated the two germline ends. Germline V lookup: CDR1 SNHLY, CDR2 FYNNEI. The CDR3 has 14 residues. CDR3 in amino acids: CASSGEGYNQPQHF. DNA of the CDR3: TGTGCCAGCAGTGGTGAGGGCTACAATCAGCCCCAGCATTTT.

This chain connects TRBV4-1 to TRBJ2-1; 15 bases fit TRBD2. Looked up from germline, CDR1 is MGHRA and CDR2 is YSYEKL. The CDR3 runs to 16 residues. Trimming took 4 bases from V and 7 from J; bases not matched to a gene: 5. CDR3 DNA: TGCGCCAGCAGCCTTAGGACTAGCGGGGGGGCGAATGAGCAGTTCTTC. This gives the protein CASSLRTSGGANEQFF.

The CDR3 region is CASSLGGAGYEQYF. The CDR3 bases are TGTGCCAGCAGCTTAGGGGGGGCCGGATACGAGCAGTACTTC. The V and J genes are TRBV11-2 and TRBJ2-7, with D tentatively TRBD1 or TRBD2 (6 bases each). The CDR3 runs 14 residues. V was clipped by 1 base and J by 4 bases, with 11 bases between them. Germline assignment: CDR1 SGHAT and CDR2 FQNNGV.

This clone was detected only once. This chain uses TRBV13 with TRBJ1-1; D perhaps matches TRBD1 (6 bases). This CDR3 has 15 amino acids. Trimming took off 0 bases at V and 6 bases at J, with 14 bases between the two ends. Germline values: CDR1 PRHDT, CDR2 FYEKMQ (reference sequence). This chain's CDR3 is CASSLGVRGVPEAFF. The DNA of the CDR3 is TGTGCCAGCAGCTTAGGCGTCAGGGGTGTGCCTGAAGCTTTCTTT.

The chain recombines TRBV10-3 with TRBJ1-1; 9 positions agree with TRBD1. V shed 0 bases and J 2 bases; nucleotides not matched to a gene: 10. This CDR3 comprises 18 residues. Germline V gene data show CDR1 as ENHRY and CDR2 as SYGVKD. The CDR3: CAISESGQGQLKNTEAFF. The CDR3 nucleotides are TGTGCCATCAGTGAGTCCGGACAGGGGCAGTTAAAAAACACTGAAGCTTTCTTT.

The V call is TRBV6-5, the J call TRBJ2-7, with 7 nucleotides matching TRBD1. Germline V gives CDR1 MNHEY, CDR2 SVGAGI. Unmatched junction bases numbered 7, after V lost 2 bases and J lost 3 bases. CDR3 length equals 15 residues. CDR3 nucleotides: TGTGCCAGCAGTTACGAGGGGGCTCGAGGCTACGAGCAGTACTTC. This gives the protein CASSYEGARGYEQYF.

This chain connects TRBV4-1 to TRBJ1-1, with a weak D call TRBD1 (6 bases). Trimming shortened V by 4 bases and J by 0 bases, and 15 bases separated the two germline ends. Per germline, CDR1 MGHRA and CDR2 YSYEKL. The CDR3 has 16 residues. This CDR3 is CASSPIQGYMNTEAFF. The CDR3 coding sequence is TGCGCCAGCAGCCCAATTCAGGGGTACATGAACACTGAAGCTTTCTTT.

The V and J genes are TRBV5-5 and TRBJ2-7; 8 positions agree with TRBD1. V lost 4 bases and J lost 3; bases outside the gene matches: 9. The germline V gene has CDR1 SGHKS and CDR2 YYEKEE (reference sequence). This CDR3 region has 15 residues. The CDR3 nucleotides read TGTGCCAGCAGCCCAAGGACAGGGCTACTCTACGAGCAGTACTTC. It is translated as CASSPRTGLLYEQYF.

The chain uses TRBV4-1 and TRBJ1-6; D unresolved. The V end was cut by 2 bases, the J end by 3 bases, with 8 bases between. The CDR3 loop spans 15 amino acids. CDR1 is MGHRA and CDR2 is YSYEKL in the germline V gene. CDR3 amino acids: CASSQRQDYNSPLHF. In nucleotides, the CDR3 is TGCGCCAGCAGCCAACGTCAGGACTATAATTCACCCCTCCACTTT.

The chain couples TRBV5-1 to TRBJ1-2; TRBD1 aligns across 8 bases. V was clipped by 5 bases and J by 1 base; unmatched bases: 7. This CDR3 spans 15 amino acids. The germline CDR1 and CDR2 sequences are SGHRS and YFSETQ. CDR3 sequence: CASSSGQGLNYGYTF. Here the CDR3 DNA reads TGCGCCAGCAGTAGCGGACAGGGTCTTAACTATGGCTACACCTTC.

The gene calls are TRBV7-9 and TRBJ2-3; D gene unclear. The germline CDR1 and CDR2 sequences are SEHNR and FQNEAQ (reference sequence). CDR3 length equals 16 residues. Trimming took off 4 bases at V and 0 bases at J, with 14 bases between the two ends. The CDR3 sequence: CASSWPIATSTDTQYF. Here the CDR3 DNA reads TGTGCCAGCAGCTGGCCTATAGCAACTAGCACAGATACGCAGTATTTT.

This clone was found once. This sequence joins TRBV5-6 and TRBJ1-2, with D tentatively TRBD1 (6 bases). CDR3 size: 14 residues. The germline CDR1 and CDR2 sequences are SGHDT and YYEEEE. V dropped 2 bases and J dropped 3 bases, with 11 bases sitting between them. The CDR3 nucleotides are TGTGCCAGCAGCTTAGGGGGATCGGACTATGGCTACACCTTC. Protein: CASSLGGSDYGYTF. Variable domain in full (rest from reference TRBV5-6 and TRBJ1-2): DAGVTQSPTHLIKTRGQQVTLRCSPKSGHDTVSWYQQALGQGPQFIFQYYEEEERQRGNFPDRFSGHQFPNYSSELNVNALLLGDSALYLCASSLGGSDYGYTFGSGTRLTVV.